Following are 20 T cell receptor beta chains from one sample sequenced in a study of neurological immune-mediated disorders. TCRdb re-called the 5' RACE reads with MiXCR, one entry per CDR3 protein. The sample holds roughly 59,000 distinct CDR3 sequences; around 5.1% are singletons and the top ten take about 5%. Material for sequencing was PBMCs. The receptors shown here come from a human donor with multiple sclerosis. The donor label of this sample is uncertain.

This clonotype appeared many times. The V call is TRBV2, the J call TRBJ1-2; 8 nucleotides agree with TRBD1. The germline gives CDR1 SNHLY, CDR2 FYNNEI. The CDR3 spans 13 residues. Trimming cost V 6 bases and J 4 bases; bases outside gene matches: 4. The CDR3 DNA follows: TGTGCCAGCAGCCGGGGGACAGGCTATGGCTACACCTTC. Protein sequence: CASSRGTGYGYTF.

This clonotype was recorded at least ten times. The gene calls are TRBV24-1 and TRBJ2-1, with D possibly matching TRBD1 (5 bases). Germline V gene data show CDR1 as KGHDR and CDR2 as SFDVKD. Trimming pared 2 bases from V and 8 bases from J, leaving 18 bases between. CDR3 length equals 16 residues. The CDR3 DNA reads as TGTGCCACCAGTGATTCCAGGGCTACCCTCAAGGATGAGCAGTTCTTC. Encoded protein: CATSDSRATLKDEQFF.

Many counts were recorded for this clonotype. The chain recombines TRBV12-5 with TRBJ2-7; no firm D call. Germline values: CDR1 LGHNT, CDR2 FRNRAP. The CDR3 is 15 residues long. Trimming pared 6 bases from V and 3 bases from J, leaving 18 bases between. The CDR3 protein is CASGLAPGPLYEQYF. CDR3 DNA sequence: TGTGCTAGTGGCCTCGCCCCCGGGCCGCTCTACGAGCAGTACTTC.

The sample holds many counts of this clonotype. This may arise from a read error, as a much more abundant clone is one base away. The chain joins TRBV9 to TRBJ1-1; D call uncertain. Trimming took off 0 bases at V and 1 base at J, with 4 bases between the two ends. The germline gives CDR1 SGDLS, CDR2 YYNGEE. There are 13 residues in the CDR3. This CDR3 reads CASSVAGNTEAFF. Written as DNA, the CDR3 is TGTGCCAGCAGCGTAGCGGGGAACACTGAAGCTTTCTTT.

This clonotype was observed many times. The CDR3 loop reads CASSLAPGGTYNEQFF. CDR3 coding DNA: TGCGCCAGCAGCTTGGCCCCGGGGGGCACCTACAATGAGCAGTTCTTC. The rearrangement joins TRBV5-1 to TRBJ2-1; possibly TRBD2 for D (7 bases). Per the germline V gene, CDR1 is SGHRS and CDR2 is YFSETQ. There are 16 residues in the CDR3. Trimming removed 0 bases from V and 2 bases from J, with 12 bases in between. The full variable domain, its missing parts supplied by reference TRBV5-1 and TRBJ2-1, is KAGVTQTPRYLIKTRGQQVTLSCSPISGHRSVSWYQQTPGQGLQFLFEYFSETQRNKGNFPGRFSGRQFSNSRSEMNVSTLELGDSALYLCASSLAPGGTYNEQFFGPGTRLTVL.

Many counts were recorded for this clonotype. The chain has TRBV12-3 or TRBV12-4 and TRBJ2-1; 7 bases map to TRBD2. With V trimmed by 3 bases and J by 4 bases, 6 bases remained unmatched. The CDR3 consists of 15 residues. CDR3 sequence reads: CASSFAGGGYNEQFF. CDR3 sequence (DNA): TGTGCCAGCAGTTTTGCCGGGGGAGGGTACAATGAGCAGTTCTTC.

Of note for this clonotype: No conserved phenylalanine or tryptophan is present at the end of the CDR3, so a read error is the likely explanation. The chain couples TRBV7-2 to TRBJ1-2; perhaps TRBD1 as D (6 bases). The CDR3 extends over 14 amino acids. From germline, CDR1 is SGHTA and CDR2 FQGNSA. CDR3 amino acids: CVSSLPGGGRGYTL. The CDR3 DNA sequence: TGTGTCAGCAGCTTGCCCGGGGGCGGGAGAGGCTACACCCTC.

This clonotype was seen at least ten times. V and J are TRBV12-3 or TRBV12-4 and TRBJ1-3, with D hard to call. The V end lost 4 bases, the J end lost 2 bases, and 9 bases lay between the germline ends. This CDR3 has 14 residues. The CDR3 here is CASSYRLPGNTIYF. CDR3 DNA: TGTGCCAGCAGTTATAGGTTGCCTGGAAACACCATATATTTT.

This clonotype appeared many times. CDR3 residues: CASSPRFSKPYEQYF. CDR3 bases: TGTGCCAGCAGCCCGCGCTTTTCCAAGCCCTACGAGCAGTACTTC. This chain connects TRBV7-9 to TRBJ2-7; D unresolved. The CDR3 is 15 amino acids. V lost 5 bases to trimming and J lost 2 bases, with 16 bases between them. The germline V gene has CDR1 SEHNR and CDR2 FQNEAQ (reference sequence). Together with reference TRBV7-9 and TRBJ2-7, the CDR3 gives the full variable domain: DTGVSQNPRHKITKRGQNVTFRCDPISEHNRLYWYRQTLGQGPEFLTYFQNEAQLEKSRLLSDRFSAERPKGSFSTLEIQRTEQGDSAMYLCASSPRFSKPYEQYFGPGTRLTVT.

The J gene is TRBJ2-2, the V gene TRBV6-2 or TRBV6-3; D not certain. Between the trimmed V and J ends, which lost 6 bases and 3 bases, there was a span of 2 bases. The CDR3 loop spans 11 amino acids. The V gene's germline CDR1 is MNHEY and CDR2 SVGEGT. This chain's CDR3 is CASRDTGELFF. The CDR3 DNA sequence: TGTGCCAGCAGGGACACCGGGGAGCTGTTTTTT.

In this sample, this clonotype turned up many times. The chain links TRBV29-1 to TRBJ1-3; D gene unclear. CDR1 SQVTM and CDR2 ANQGSEA come from the germline V gene. Trimming shortened V by 6 bases and J by 0 bases, and 12 bases separated the two germline ends. CDR3 length equals 14 residues. The CDR3: CSVASGTSGNTIYF. Written as DNA, the CDR3 is TGCAGCGTGGCGTCGGGCACCTCTGGAAACACCATATATTTT.

This clonotype was seen at least ten times. V is TRBV20-1 and J is TRBJ1-1, with 7 bases lining up with TRBD1. The CDR3 is 15 amino acids. J lost 0 bases, V lost 4 bases, and 8 bases had no gene match. Germline CDR1 DFQATT, CDR2 SNEGSKA (reference sequence). The CDR3 sequence is CSATYPGGLNTEAFF. As DNA, the CDR3 is TGCAGTGCTACCTATCCAGGGGGTTTGAACACTGAAGCTTTCTTT.

There are many counts of this clonotype. CDR3 nucleotide sequence: TGTGCCACCAGCAGCGACCGCGGGGGACCCTACGAGCAGTACTTC. Its protein product is CATSSDRGGPYEQYF. The gene calls are TRBV15 and TRBJ2-7; 7 nucleotides line up with TRBD2. In germline, CDR1 is LNHNV, CDR2 YYDKDF (reference sequence). The CDR3 is made up of 15 amino acids. V dropped 3 bases and J dropped 2; count of bases not matched to a gene: 7.

This clonotype was seen repeatedly, ten times or more. The chain uses TRBV10-3 and TRBJ2-3, with a possible D match to TRBD1 (5 bases). V lost 3 bases and J 2 bases, leaving 15 bases between the germline ends. The germline V gene encodes CDR1 ENHRY and CDR2 SYGVKD. The CDR3 has 16 residues. The CDR3 spells CAISDGGRGLTDTQYF. The CDR3, as DNA: TGTGCCATCAGTGACGGTGGAAGGGGCCTCACAGATACGCAGTATTTT.

Many counts were recorded for this clonotype. This chain joins TRBV29-1 and TRBJ1-2, with D uncertain. The CDR3 length is 13 residues. Germline V gene lookup returns CDR1 SQVTM and CDR2 ANQGSEA. Trimming removed 6 bases from V and 5 bases from J, with 16 bases in between. CDR3 coding DNA: TGCAGCGTCGCGACCTATGTTGGGTATGGCTACACCTTC. Protein product: CSVATYVGYGYTF. The full variable domain, completed using reference TRBV29-1 and TRBJ1-2, is SAVISQKPSRDICQRGTSLTIQCQVDSQVTMMFWYRQQPGQSLTLIATANQGSEATYESGFVIDKFPISRPNLTFSTLTVSNMSPEDSSIYLCSVATYVGYGYTFGSGTRLTVV.

In this sample, this clonotype turned up many times. The rearrangement uses TRBV12-3 or TRBV12-4 and TRBJ1-4, with 11 bases identical to TRBD1. This CDR3 contains 15 residues. The V segment lost 5 bases and the J segment 6 bases; nucleotides outside the gene matches: 5. The CDR3 DNA reads TGTGCCAGCAGTCCCTGGACAGGGGGCGATGAAAAACTGTTTTTT. Translation gives CASSPWTGGDEKLFF.

This clonotype occurred many times. The CDR3 protein is CASSLGLGNNEQFF. The CDR3 DNA reads TGTGCCAGCAGTCTGGGACTCGGGAACAATGAGCAGTTCTTC. This chain links TRBV12-3 or TRBV12-4 with TRBJ2-1; TRBD2 might be the D (6 bases). Deletions cut 5 bases from V and 5 bases from J, with 13 bases between. The length of the CDR3 is 14 residues.

There are many counts of this clonotype. This chain links TRBV29-1 with TRBJ2-7; D is undetermined. Germline values: CDR1 SQVTM, CDR2 ANQGSEA. Trimming shortened V by 0 bases and J by 6 bases, and 9 bases separated the two germline ends. The CDR3 is 12 amino acids. The CDR3 DNA is TGCAGCGTTGAAGAAAACTCCCGCGAGCAGTACTTC. Translated: CSVEENSREQYF.

This clonotype has ten or more counts. The chain combines TRBV6-5 with TRBJ1-1; D is undetermined. The ends were cut back, 2 bases at V and 5 bases at J, with 9 bases in the middle. This CDR3 contains 13 residues. The germline V gene encodes CDR1 MNHEY and CDR2 SVGAGI. The CDR3 sequence is CASSYHVGTEAFF. CDR3 coding DNA: TGTGCCAGCAGTTACCATGTGGGAACTGAAGCTTTCTTT.

This clonotype was detected ten times or more. The rearrangement links TRBV4-1 to TRBJ1-2, with D possibly matching TRBD1 (5 bases). The CDR3 length is 13 residues. The ends were cut back, 4 bases at V and 1 base at J, with 7 bases in the middle. CDR1 and CDR2 (germline): MGHRA, YSYEKL. The CDR3 spells CASSPTVNYGYTF. CDR3 nucleotide sequence: TGCGCCAGCAGCCCGACAGTTAACTATGGCTACACCTTC.